This T cell receptor beta chain derives from a study of T cell responses to AZD1222 COVID-19 vaccine. Overall study results and limits: Increases in Spike-specific TCR breadth and depth were seen after two AZD1222 doses. Repertoires were sampled only after the peak T cell response. Reports indicate that nearly half of spike-specific TCRs are directed at unmutated variant regions. Females outnumbered males among donors, who were mostly white British; clonal diversity was possibly underestimated.

Using immunoSEQ multiplex PCR, the repertoire was profiled, and TCRdb retains in-frame clones only, with some absent. In the table there are 90,000 to 95,000 clones, under 90% of which are singletons. Concerning this clone itself: The antigen is unknown.

The V gene's germline CDR1 is MDHEN and CDR2 SYDVKM. The CDR3 contains 14 residues. V lost 3 bases and J lost 4, with 9 bases in between. The TCR sequence derives from an adult in good health. The specimen was peripheral blood, collected on day 0 of AZD1222 vaccination. The J gene is TRBJ1-4, the V gene TRBV28; D is perhaps TRBD1 (5 bases). Here the CDR3 DNA reads TGTGCCAGCAGTTTTAGGGGCTATAATGAAAAACTGTTTTTT. It specifies CASSFRGYNEKLFF.